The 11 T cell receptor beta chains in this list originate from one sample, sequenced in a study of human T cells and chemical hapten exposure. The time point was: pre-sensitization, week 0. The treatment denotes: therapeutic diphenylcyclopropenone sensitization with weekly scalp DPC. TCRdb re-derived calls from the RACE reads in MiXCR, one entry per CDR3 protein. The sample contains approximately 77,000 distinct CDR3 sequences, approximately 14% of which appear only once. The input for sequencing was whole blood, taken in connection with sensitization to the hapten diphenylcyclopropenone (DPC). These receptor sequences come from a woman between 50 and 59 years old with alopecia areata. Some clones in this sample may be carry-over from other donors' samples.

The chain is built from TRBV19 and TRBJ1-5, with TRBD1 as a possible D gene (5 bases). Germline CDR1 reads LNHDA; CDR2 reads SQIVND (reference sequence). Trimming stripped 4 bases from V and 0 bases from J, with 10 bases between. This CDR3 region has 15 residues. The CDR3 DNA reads TGTGCCAGTAGTAGAGGGGACTATAGCAATCAGCCCCAGCATTTT. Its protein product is CASSRGDYSNQPQHF.

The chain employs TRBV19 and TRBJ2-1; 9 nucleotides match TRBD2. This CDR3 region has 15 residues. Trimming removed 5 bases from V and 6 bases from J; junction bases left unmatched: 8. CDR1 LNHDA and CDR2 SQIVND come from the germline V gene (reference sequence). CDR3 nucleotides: TGTGCCAGTAGTCACCGGACTAGCGAGGGCAATGAGCAGTTCTTC. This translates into CASSHRTSEGNEQFF.

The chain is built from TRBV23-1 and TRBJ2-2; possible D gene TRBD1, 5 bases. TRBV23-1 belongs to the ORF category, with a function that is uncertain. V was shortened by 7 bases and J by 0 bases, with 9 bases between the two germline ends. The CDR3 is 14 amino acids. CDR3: CASKGRTNTGELFF. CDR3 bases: TGCGCCAGCAAGGGGCGTACGAACACCGGGGAGCTGTTTTTT.

CDR3 DNA sequence: TGTGCCAGCAGCCCCTCACTAGCGGGGGGCGAGCAGTACTTC. Its translation is CASSPSLAGGEQYF. The chain uses TRBV7-2 and TRBJ2-7, with 12 bases fitting TRBD2. Trimming cost V 5 bases and J 6 bases; bases outside gene matches: 5. Germline lookup yields CDR1 SGHTA and CDR2 FQGNSA. The CDR3 runs to 14 residues.

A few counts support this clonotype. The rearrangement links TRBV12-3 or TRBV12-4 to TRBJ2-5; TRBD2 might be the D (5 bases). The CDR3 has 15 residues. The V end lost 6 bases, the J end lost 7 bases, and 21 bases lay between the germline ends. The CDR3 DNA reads TGTGCCAGCAGAGCTACTAGTGGCCCCGAGGGGACCCAGTACTTC. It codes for CASRATSGPEGTQYF.

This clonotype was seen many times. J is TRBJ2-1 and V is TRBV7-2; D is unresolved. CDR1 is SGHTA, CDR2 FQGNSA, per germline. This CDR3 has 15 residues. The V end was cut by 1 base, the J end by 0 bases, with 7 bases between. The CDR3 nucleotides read TGTGCCAGCAGCTTAGTTATCAACTCCTACAATGAGCAGTTCTTC. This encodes CASSLVINSYNEQFF.

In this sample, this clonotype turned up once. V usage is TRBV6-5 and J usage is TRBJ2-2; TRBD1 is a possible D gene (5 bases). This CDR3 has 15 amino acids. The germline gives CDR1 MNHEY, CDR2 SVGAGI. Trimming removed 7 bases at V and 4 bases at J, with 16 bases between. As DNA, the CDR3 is TGTGCCAGCACCACAGGACCCCTGCCCACCGGGGAGCTGTTTTTT. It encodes CASTTGPLPTGELFF.

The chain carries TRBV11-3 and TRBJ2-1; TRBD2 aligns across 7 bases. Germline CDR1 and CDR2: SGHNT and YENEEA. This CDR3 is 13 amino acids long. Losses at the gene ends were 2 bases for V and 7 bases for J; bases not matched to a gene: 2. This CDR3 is CASSLLAANEQFF. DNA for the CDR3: TGTGCCAGCAGCTTACTAGCGGCTAATGAGCAGTTCTTC.

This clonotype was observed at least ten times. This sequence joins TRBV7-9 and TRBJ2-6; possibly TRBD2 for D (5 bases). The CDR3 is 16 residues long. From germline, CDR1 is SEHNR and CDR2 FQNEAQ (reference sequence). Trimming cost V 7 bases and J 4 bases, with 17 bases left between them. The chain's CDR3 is CASNPGPGVGANVLTF. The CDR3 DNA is TGTGCCAGCAACCCCGGGCCCGGGGTCGGGGCCAACGTCCTGACTTTC.

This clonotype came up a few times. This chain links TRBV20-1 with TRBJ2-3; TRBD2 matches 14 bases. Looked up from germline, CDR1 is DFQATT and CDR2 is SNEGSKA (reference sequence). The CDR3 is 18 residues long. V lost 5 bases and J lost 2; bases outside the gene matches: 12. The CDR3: CSAPPDRTSGRYTDTQYF. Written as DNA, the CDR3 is TGCAGTGCTCCCCCGGACAGGACTAGCGGGAGGTACACAGATACGCAGTATTTT.

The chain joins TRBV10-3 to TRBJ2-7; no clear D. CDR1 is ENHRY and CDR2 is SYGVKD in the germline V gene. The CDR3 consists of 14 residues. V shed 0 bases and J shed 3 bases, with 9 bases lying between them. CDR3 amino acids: CAISESGENYEQYF. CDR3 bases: TGTGCCATCAGTGAGTCAGGAGAAAACTACGAGCAGTACTTC.